One and the same sample provided the 10 T cell receptor beta chains below, sequenced in a study of response to subunit inactivated influenza vaccine. TCRdb analysed the RT-PCR reads with MiXCR anew, one entry per CDR3 protein. The sample holds about 160,000 distinct CDR3 sequences; around 9.9% are singletons and the top ten take roughly an eighth. Source: non-naive T cells sorted from PBMCs, taken about 40 days after vaccination. These receptors all come from a man aged 50 to 60 who received an inactivated influenza vaccine.

This sequence joins TRBV10-3 and TRBJ2-1; perhaps TRBD1 as D (6 bases). V dropped 6 bases and J dropped 6 bases, with 12 bases sitting between them. The CDR3 loop spans 13 amino acids. Germline CDR1 is ENHRY and CDR2 is SYGVKD. This chain's CDR3 is CAIRGTGSNEQFF. The DNA for the CDR3 is TGTGCCATCAGGGGCACAGGGTCCAATGAGCAGTTCTTC.

The chain is built from TRBV7-6 and TRBJ1-1, with 10 bases identical to TRBD1. This CDR3 contains 15 residues. Germline V gene data show CDR1 as SGHVS and CDR2 as FNYEAQ. The V segment lost 3 bases and the J segment 1 base; nucleotides outside the gene matches: 2. The CDR3 region is CASSFGDRGNTEAFF. CDR3 sequence (DNA): TGTGCCAGCAGCTTCGGGGACAGGGGGAACACTGAAGCTTTCTTT.

This clonotype has a count of ten or more. V usage is TRBV5-6 and J usage is TRBJ1-2; no definite D call. V lost 0 bases, J lost 6 bases, and 6 bases lay in between. This CDR3 is built from 12 residues. CDR1 is SGHDT, CDR2 YYEEEE, per germline. This chain's CDR3 is CASSLVGNGYTF. Written as DNA, the CDR3 is TGTGCCAGCAGCTTGGTGGGGAATGGCTACACCTTC.

V usage is TRBV2 and J usage is TRBJ2-7; D is perhaps TRBD1 or TRBD2 (5 bases each). CDR1 is SNHLY and CDR2 is FYNNEI in the germline V gene. The germline V and J ends were trimmed by 6 bases and 3 bases, with 12 bases remaining between them. The CDR3 consists of 13 residues. The chain's CDR3 is CASREVGVYEQYF. Written as DNA, the CDR3 is TGTGCCAGCAGGGAGGTGGGGGTCTACGAGCAGTACTTC.

There are a few counts of this clonotype. The chain links TRBV2 to TRBJ1-2, with D perhaps TRBD1 (5 bases). The CDR3 spans 15 residues. V was shortened by 0 bases and J by 3 bases, with 11 bases between the two germline ends. Per germline, CDR1 SNHLY and CDR2 FYNNEI. CDR3 protein: CASSEARTRYYGYTF. In DNA form, the CDR3 reads TGTGCCAGCAGTGAAGCGAGGACAAGGTACTATGGCTACACCTTC.

The chain combines TRBV20-1 with TRBJ2-5, with D possibly TRBD2 on 6 matching bases. The germline V gene encodes CDR1 DFQATT and CDR2 SNEGSKA (reference sequence). The CDR3 consists of 14 residues. The V gene lost 0 bases and the J gene lost 1 base, with 9 bases spanning the gap. CDR3 coding DNA: TGCAGTGCTAGAGACGTAGCGGCCCAAGAGACCCAGTACTTC. It translates to CSARDVAAQETQYF.

At least ten counts were recorded for this clonotype. The rearrangement uses TRBV6-2 or TRBV6-3 and TRBJ2-5, with D perhaps TRBD2 (6 bases). Looked up from germline, CDR1 is MNHEY and CDR2 is SVGEGT. The CDR3 length is 18 residues. Trimming stripped 6 bases from V and 0 bases from J, with 23 bases between. This CDR3 reads CASRKSGLVGRYQETQYF. As DNA, the CDR3 is TGTGCCAGCAGAAAGTCCGGACTCGTGGGGAGGTACCAAGAGACCCAGTACTTC.

This clonotype was observed at least ten times. The chain recombines TRBV29-1 with TRBJ2-3; no reliable D call. Germline lookup yields CDR1 SQVTM and CDR2 ANQGSEA. The CDR3 length is 12 residues. V gave up 3 bases and J gave up 1 base, with 5 bases separating them. CDR3 sequence reads: CSVEGGTDTQYF. The CDR3 nucleotides are TGCAGCGTTGAGGGCGGCACAGATACGCAGTATTTT.

The chain recombines TRBV28 with TRBJ2-1, with TRBD1 matching over 12 bases. The CDR3 sequence is 16 residues long. Trimming removed 4 bases from V and 5 bases from J; junction bases left unmatched: 6. CDR1 and CDR2 from the germline V gene are MDHEN and SYDVKM. This chain's CDR3 is CASSSRDRGLNNEQFF. As DNA, the CDR3 is TGTGCCAGCAGTTCCCGGGACAGGGGGCTCAACAATGAGCAGTTCTTC.

This clonotype was seen many times. The chain links TRBV7-2 to TRBJ1-2; no definite D call. V was clipped by 0 bases and J by 3 bases, with 5 bases between them. There are 13 residues in the CDR3. Germline V gene sequence: CDR1 SGHTA, CDR2 FQGNSA. The CDR3 spells CASSLAQDYGYTF. For the CDR3, the DNA is TGTGCCAGCAGCTTAGCCCAGGACTATGGCTACACCTTC.